What follows are 24 T cell receptor beta chains derived from one specimen sequenced in a study of CD8 T cells in ankylosing spondylitis (dated by TCRdb to the late 2010s). The library was obtained by 5' RACE. Reads for this sample came from an Illumina HiSeq 2500. Using fastp at Q25 and MiXCR, TCRdb reprocessed the public reads and kept productive beta chains. Each CDR3 protein appears once, grouped with its most common genes and DNA. The sample table holds about 250,000 distinct CDR3 sequences, of which 18% were seen once. The ten top clones hold under 40% of the sample. Specimen: blood, either unsorted or a sorted T cell fraction (not recorded which). Receptor source: a male donor with ankylosing spondylitis or in good health (not recorded which).

This clonotype was seen at least ten times. V and J are TRBV12-3 or TRBV12-4 and TRBJ2-5; D remains unclear. This CDR3 has 14 residues. V lost 2 bases and J 6 bases, leaving 13 bases between the germline ends. The CDR3 DNA is TGTGCCAGCAGTTTAAGTCTGGTGAGGAAGACCCAGTACTTC. It is translated as CASSLSLVRKTQYF.

The chain joins TRBV20-1 to TRBJ2-7, with 7 positions matching TRBD2. Germline trimming cut 0 bases from V and 3 bases from J; bases unmatched to any gene: 2. Germline V lookup: CDR1 DFQATT, CDR2 SNEGSKA (reference sequence). The CDR3 totals 13 residues. CDR3 protein: CSARDRGVYEQYF. The CDR3 DNA follows: TGCAGTGCTAGAGATCGGGGGGTCTACGAGCAGTACTTC.

A few counts support this clonotype. The chain is built from TRBV4-1 and TRBJ2-6; D gene ambiguous. The CDR3 has 15 amino acids. Germline assignment: CDR1 MGHRA and CDR2 YSYEKL. V dropped 0 bases and J dropped 0 bases, with 3 bases sitting between them. The chain's CDR3 is CASSQEPSGANVLTF. CDR3 bases: TGCGCCAGCAGCCAAGAACCCTCTGGGGCCAACGTCCTGACTTTC.

This clonotype was counted at least ten times. The V gene is TRBV6-5, the J gene TRBJ2-5, with D perhaps assigned TRBD1 or TRBD2 (5 bases each). The CDR3 is made up of 15 amino acids. The germline V gene encodes CDR1 MNHEY and CDR2 SVGAGI. Trimming took off 1 base at V and 5 bases at J, with 14 bases between the two ends. The CDR3 DNA is TGTGCCAGCAGTTACTTTGCCGGGGCCGAGGAGACCCAGTACTTC. It specifies CASSYFAGAEETQYF.

The V gene is TRBV28, the J gene TRBJ2-5; D possibly matches TRBD1 or TRBD2 (5 bases each). In germline, CDR1 is MDHEN, CDR2 SYDVKM. Trimming took 7 bases from V and 8 from J, leaving 26 bases between them. The CDR3 is 16 residues long. The CDR3 region is CASTSPRDPFPRTQYF. In DNA form, the CDR3 reads TGTGCCAGCACCTCACCCAGGGACCCCTTCCCAAGAACCCAGTACTTC.

The sample holds many counts of this clonotype. This sequence joins TRBV5-1 and TRBJ2-7; D is unresolved. Trimming removed 4 bases at V and 0 bases at J, with 8 bases between. The CDR3 has 13 amino acids. CDR1 SGHRS and CDR2 YFSETQ come from the germline V gene. The CDR3 loop reads CASSPKSSYEQYF. The CDR3 DNA sequence: TGCGCCAGCAGCCCCAAAAGCTCCTACGAGCAGTACTTC.

The chain carries TRBV10-2 and TRBJ2-2; tentatively, D is TRBD2 (6 bases). The CDR3 extends over 13 amino acids. Per the germline V gene, CDR1 is WSHSY and CDR2 is SAAADI. V was cut by 8 bases and J by 1 base, with 8 bases left in between. The CDR3 reads CASGGRNTGELFF. The CDR3 nucleotides are TGCGCCAGCGGGGGGAGGAACACCGGGGAGCTGTTTTTT.

This clonotype was seen a handful of times. J is TRBJ1-1 and V is TRBV7-2; 7 nucleotides align to TRBD1. V lost 0 bases, J lost 4 bases, and 2 bases stayed unmatched. CDR3 length equals 14 residues. CDR1 and CDR2 (germline): SGHTA, FQGNSA. The CDR3 is CASSLATGATEAFF. CDR3 nucleotides: TGTGCCAGCAGCTTAGCCACAGGGGCCACTGAAGCTTTCTTT.

The rearrangement joins TRBV29-1 to TRBJ2-1, with 9 bases matching TRBD2. Germline values: CDR1 SQVTM, CDR2 ANQGSEA. Trimming took 2 bases from V and 4 from J; bases not matched to a gene: 3. This CDR3 comprises 14 residues. Written as DNA, the CDR3 is TGCAGCGTTGAACCGCGGGAGGGATACAATGAGCAGTTCTTC. This sequence encodes CSVEPREGYNEQFF.

This clonotype was detected a few times. The rearrangement joins TRBV15 to TRBJ2-3, with 11 bases matching TRBD2. The CDR3 consists of 17 residues. Germline V gene data show CDR1 as LNHNV and CDR2 as YYDKDF (reference sequence). V dropped 4 bases and J dropped 2; count of bases not matched to a gene: 8. CDR3 coding DNA: TGTGCCACCAGCACCACCGCGACTAGCGGGAACACAGATACGCAGTATTTT. As protein: CATSTTATSGNTDTQYF.

This clonotype was counted a few times. This rearrangement joins TRBV2 to TRBJ2-7; D not resolved. This CDR3 spans 13 amino acids. Germline CDR1 and CDR2: SNHLY and FYNNEI. Between the trimmed V and J ends, which lost 8 bases and 5 bases, there was a span of 16 bases. The DNA of the CDR3 is TGTGCCAGCCCCCGGACGGCCACCAACGAGCAGTACTTC. Translated, it gives CASPRTATNEQYF.

J is TRBJ2-4 and V is TRBV5-1, with D possibly matching TRBD2 (5 bases). V was trimmed by 0 bases and J by 5 bases, leaving 6 bases between them. CDR1 and CDR2 from the germline V gene are SGHRS and YFSETQ. This CDR3 is 13 amino acids long. The CDR3 nucleotides read TGCGCCAGCAGCTTGGCGCGGGAAAACATTCAGTACTTC. This sequence encodes CASSLARENIQYF.

The rearrangement uses TRBV29-1 and TRBJ1-1, with D possibly being TRBD1 (6 bases). V dropped 3 bases and J dropped 5 bases, with 7 bases sitting between them. Germline lookup yields CDR1 SQVTM and CDR2 ANQGSEA. The CDR3 is 11 residues long. The CDR3 loop reads CSVDTGTEAFF. CDR3 nucleotides: TGCAGCGTTGACACAGGGACTGAAGCTTTCTTT.

J is TRBJ2-7 and V is TRBV10-2; 8 bases line up with TRBD2. Trimming removed 7 bases from V and 6 bases from J; junction bases left unmatched: 11. This CDR3 has 14 residues. Germline V gene data show CDR1 as WSHSY and CDR2 as SAAADI. CDR3 loop: CASKSSGSFVEQYF. The CDR3 nucleotides read TGCGCCAGCAAGTCGAGCGGGAGCTTTGTCGAGCAGTACTTC.

This clonotype was recorded at least ten times. The gene calls are TRBV11-2 and TRBJ2-1; TRBD2 might be the D (6 bases). V was shortened by 0 bases and J by 6 bases, with 12 bases between the two germline ends. Germline V gene data show CDR1 as SGHAT and CDR2 as FQNNGV. This CDR3 contains 15 residues. CDR3 nucleotides: TGTGCCAGCAGCTTAGAGGCTAGCGTCGTCAATGAGCAGTTCTTC. It is translated as CASSLEASVVNEQFF.

The gene calls are TRBV7-8 and TRBJ2-1; D is ambiguous. Germline V CDR1 and CDR2: SGHVS, FQNEAQ. This CDR3 contains 15 residues. V lost 7 bases, J lost 2 bases, and 15 bases lay in between. CDR3 in amino acids: CASTPHGPAYNEQFF. In nucleotides, the CDR3 is TGTGCCAGCACCCCCCACGGCCCGGCCTACAATGAGCAGTTCTTC.

The CDR3 spells CSVLLAVLGTDTQYF. CDR3 nucleotides: TGCAGCGTCCTACTAGCGGTCCTGGGCACAGATACGCAGTATTTT. The chain is built from TRBV29-1 and TRBJ2-3, with 8 bases fitting TRBD2. From germline, CDR1 is SQVTM and CDR2 ANQGSEA. This CDR3 is built from 15 residues. The V and J ends lost 6 bases and 1 base, in that order; junction bases with no gene match: 9.

The rearrangement joins TRBV12-3 or TRBV12-4 to TRBJ2-5; D is ambiguous. Trimming stripped 7 bases from V and 4 bases from J, with 19 bases between. This CDR3 region has 15 residues. CDR3 nucleotide sequence: TGTGCCAGCATCAATTTAGGTGTCCAAGGAGAGACCCAGTACTTC. Translation gives CASINLGVQGETQYF.

This clonotype is a singleton in its sample. CDR3 residues: CSVVGLAGQEAYEQYF. CDR3 nucleotide sequence: TGCAGCGTGGTGGGACTAGCGGGTCAAGAGGCCTACGAGCAGTACTTC. This sequence joins TRBV29-1 and TRBJ2-7, with 12 nucleotides matching TRBD2. CDR3 size: 16 residues. Germline CDR1 and CDR2: SQVTM and ANQGSEA. Trimming at V came to 6 bases and at J to 2 bases, leaving 11 bases not matched to a gene.

This clonotype was seen ten or more times. The chain joins TRBV4-1 to TRBJ2-1, with 10 bases that match TRBD2. The length of the CDR3 is 15 residues. J lost 8 bases, V lost 0 bases, and 4 bases had no gene match. Germline CDR1 is MGHRA and CDR2 is YSYEKL. CDR3: CASSQETSGIDEQFF. The CDR3 DNA follows: TGCGCCAGCAGCCAAGAAACTAGCGGGATCGATGAGCAGTTCTTC.

The chain employs TRBV3-1 and TRBJ1-5; maybe TRBD1 (6 bases). Germline CDR1 LGHDT, CDR2 YNNKEL (reference sequence). The germline V and J ends were trimmed by 4 bases and 3 bases, with 10 bases remaining between them. CDR3 size: 14 residues. CDR3 sequence: CASSLWTVNQPQHF. As DNA, the CDR3 is TGTGCCAGCAGCCTCTGGACAGTCAATCAGCCCCAGCATTTT. The variable domain in full, with the rest retrieved from reference TRBV3-1 and TRBJ1-5, is DTAVSQTPKYLVTQMGNDKSIKCEQNLGHDTMYWYKQDSKKFLKIMFSYNNKELIINETVPNRFSPKSPDKAHLNLHINSLELGDSAVYFCASSLWTVNQPQHFGDGTRLSIL.

Written as DNA, the CDR3 is TGTGCCAGCAGCCAAGATCCACGGGAGGACTTCTACGAGCAGTACTTC. Encoded protein: CASSQDPREDFYEQYF. V gene TRBV4-2 combines with J gene TRBJ2-7, with TRBD2 identical over 7 bases. Per germline, CDR1 LGHNA and CDR2 YNFKEQ. J was trimmed by 3 bases and V by 0 bases; bases with no gene match: 8. The CDR3 loop spans 16 amino acids.

This clonotype was seen more than once but under ten times. V usage is TRBV29-1 and J usage is TRBJ2-3; TRBD2 matches 7 bases. The germline gives CDR1 SQVTM, CDR2 ANQGSEA. The CDR3 loop spans 13 amino acids. The V segment lost 4 bases and the J segment 2 bases; nucleotides outside the gene matches: 3. The CDR3 DNA sequence: TGCAGCGTTGCGGGACTAACCACAGATACGCAGTATTTT. Amino acid sequence: CSVAGLTTDTQYF.

The V and J genes are TRBV29-1 and TRBJ2-5; 11 bases are shared with TRBD1. Germline-derived CDR1 and CDR2 are SQVTM and ANQGSEA. CDR3 length: 15 amino acids. V gave up 3 bases and J gave up 1 base; unmatched junction bases: 4. Here the CDR3 reads CSVEGTGGIQETQYF. As DNA, the CDR3 is TGCAGCGTTGAGGGGACAGGGGGTATCCAAGAGACCCAGTACTTC.